The 9 T cell receptor beta chains below all came from one sample that was sequenced in a study of cytomegalovirus exposure and HLA in healthy donors (dated by TCRdb to about 2017). The library was generated by the immunoSEQ multiplex PCR assay. For the multiplex PCR, a mixture combining 60 forward primers for TCR Vbeta segments and 13 reverse primers for TCR Jbeta segments was used. This immuneACCESS table, as held by TCRdb, lists in-frame sequences with V and J called but not all clones. Of the missing ones, under half trace to an unresolved V gene in checked studies; the others have no known cause. In this sample the table shows 160,000 or so clones, about four fifths of which occur a single time. The ten largest clones take up over 4.5% of the sample. Sequenced input: PBMCs. These receptors all stem from a woman aged 18-30 years in good health and CMV-seropositive.

The rearrangement links TRBV5-1 to TRBJ2-2, with D uncertain. There are 15 residues in the CDR3. Trimming took 3 bases from V and 1 from J, leaving 10 bases between them. From germline, CDR1 is SGHRS and CDR2 YFSETQ. CDR3 residues: CASSSEAGNTGELFF. DNA for the CDR3: TGCGCCAGCAGCTCCGAGGCCGGGAACACCGGGGAGCTGTTTTTT.

This clone was seen once. Other nucleotide sequences in the sample specify the same CDR3. This chain joins TRBV15 and TRBJ2-7; D perhaps matches TRBD1 (6 bases). V lost 0 bases and J 0 bases, leaving 9 bases between the germline ends. In germline, CDR1 is LNHNV, CDR2 YYDKDF (reference sequence). This CDR3 spans 15 amino acids. CDR3: CATSRDRGSSYEQYF. For the CDR3, the DNA is TGTGCCACCAGCAGAGACAGGGGTAGCTCCTACGAGCAGTACTTC.

The chain carries TRBV5-1 and TRBJ2-3, with D possibly TRBD2 on 6 matching bases. Germline V gene sequence: CDR1 SGHRS, CDR2 YFSETQ. This CDR3 has 15 residues. V was cut by 3 bases and J by 5 bases, with 16 bases left in between. CDR3 nucleotide sequence: TGCGCCAGCAGCTCTCGGGCCCTCGGGGGAGATACGCAGTATTTT. Translating gives CASSSRALGGDTQYF.

The rearrangement links TRBV30 to TRBJ1-5, with D possibly being TRBD1 (5 bases). CDR1 GTSNPN and CDR2 SVGIG come from the germline V gene (reference sequence). The CDR3 is 17 residues long. Trimming pared 0 bases from V and 0 bases from J, leaving 15 bases between. Here the CDR3 DNA reads TGTGCCTGGAGTGTGACAGCAATGACAAATAGCAATCAGCCCCAGCATTTT. It specifies CAWSVTAMTNSNQPQHF.

The J gene is TRBJ1-4, the V gene TRBV28; D gene unclear. The CDR3 runs to 12 residues. V shed 5 bases and J shed 8 bases, with 9 bases lying between them. Germline V CDR1 and CDR2: MDHEN, SYDVKM. The CDR3 is CASSPPLEKLFF. DNA of the CDR3: TGTGCCAGCAGTCCCCCCTTAGAAAAACTGTTTTTT.

The chain uses TRBV28 and TRBJ2-1, with D unclear. Germline lookup yields CDR1 MDHEN and CDR2 SYDVKM. There are 11 residues in the CDR3. Trimming left V 5 bases short and J 5 bases short, with 4 bases between. CDR3 nucleotides: TGTGCCAGCAGTCAAAACAATGAGCAGTTCTTC. Translated, it gives CASSQNNEQFF.

The chain uses TRBV11-2 and TRBJ1-2; a weak D match, TRBD1 (5 bases). Trimming stripped 5 bases from V and 4 bases from J, with 11 bases between. This CDR3 has 13 residues. The germline gives CDR1 SGHAT, CDR2 FQNNGV. This CDR3 is CASSIDSAYGYTF. CDR3 sequence (DNA): TGTGCCAGCAGCATCGACAGCGCCTATGGCTACACCTTC. The full variable domain, completed using reference TRBV11-2 and TRBJ1-2, is EAGVAQSPRYKIIEKRQSVAFWCNPISGHATLYWYQQILGQGPKLLIQFQNNGVVDDSQLPKDRFSAERLKGVDSTLKIQPAKLEDSAVYLCASSIDSAYGYTFGSGTRLTVV.

The J gene is TRBJ1-3, the V gene TRBV28; no reliable D call. The V and J ends lost 9 bases and 1 base respectively, with 13 bases between them. Germline assignment: CDR1 MDHEN and CDR2 SYDVKM. This CDR3 spans 14 amino acids. The DNA for the CDR3 is TGTGCCAGTTGGGAGCAGAGATCTGGAAACACCATATATTTT. Residues: CASWEQRSGNTIYF.

This rearrangement joins TRBV6-6 to TRBJ2-5, with a weak D call TRBD2 (6 bases). The germline gives CDR1 MNHNY, CDR2 SVGAGI (reference sequence). This CDR3 contains 14 residues. Trimming left V 2 bases short and J 2 bases short, with 9 bases between. The CDR3 protein is CASSYPGDQETQYF. The CDR3 DNA reads TGTGCCAGCAGTTACCCGGGGGATCAAGAGACCCAGTACTTC.